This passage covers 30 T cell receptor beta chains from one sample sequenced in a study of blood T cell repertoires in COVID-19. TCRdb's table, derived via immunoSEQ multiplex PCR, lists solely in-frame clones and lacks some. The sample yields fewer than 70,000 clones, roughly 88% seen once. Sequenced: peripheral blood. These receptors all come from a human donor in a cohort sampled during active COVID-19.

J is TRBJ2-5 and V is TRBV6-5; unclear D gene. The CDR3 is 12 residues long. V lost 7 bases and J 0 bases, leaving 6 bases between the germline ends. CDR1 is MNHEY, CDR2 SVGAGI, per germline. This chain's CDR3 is CASTGNQETQYF. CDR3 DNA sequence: TGTGCCAGCACAGGAAACCAAGAGACCCAGTACTTC.

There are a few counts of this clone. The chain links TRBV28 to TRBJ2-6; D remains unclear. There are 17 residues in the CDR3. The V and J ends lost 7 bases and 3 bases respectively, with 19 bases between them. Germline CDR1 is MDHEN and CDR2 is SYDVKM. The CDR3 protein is CASNKRGARGGANVLTF. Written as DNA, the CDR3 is TGTGCCAGCAACAAAAGAGGCGCTCGAGGTGGGGCCAACGTCCTGACTTTC.

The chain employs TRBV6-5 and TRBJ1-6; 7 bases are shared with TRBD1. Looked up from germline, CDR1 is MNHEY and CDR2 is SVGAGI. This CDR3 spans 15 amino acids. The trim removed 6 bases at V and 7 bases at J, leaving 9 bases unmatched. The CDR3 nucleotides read TGTGCCAGCAGGATGCAAGGGGGCTCGAATTCACCCCTCCACTTT. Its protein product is CASRMQGGSNSPLHF.

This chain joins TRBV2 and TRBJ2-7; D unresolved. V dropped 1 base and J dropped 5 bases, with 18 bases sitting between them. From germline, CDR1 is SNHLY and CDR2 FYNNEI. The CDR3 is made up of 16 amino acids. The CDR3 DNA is TGTGCCAGCAGTGAAGAACGCGGTAGCTATCTCGACGAGCAGTACTTC. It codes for CASSEERGSYLDEQYF. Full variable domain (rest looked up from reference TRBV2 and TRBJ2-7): EPEVTQTPSHQVTQMGQEVILRCVPISNHLYFYWYRQILGQKVEFLVSFYNNEISEKSEIFDDQFSVERPDGSNFTLKIRSTKLEDSAMYFCASSEERGSYLDEQYFGPGTRLTVT.

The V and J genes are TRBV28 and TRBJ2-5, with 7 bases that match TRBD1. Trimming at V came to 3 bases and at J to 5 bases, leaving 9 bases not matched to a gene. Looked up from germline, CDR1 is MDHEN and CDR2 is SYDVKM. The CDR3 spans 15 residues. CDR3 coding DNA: TGTGCCAGCAGTTTCAGGCGACAGGGTGTGGAGACCCAGTACTTC. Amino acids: CASSFRRQGVETQYF. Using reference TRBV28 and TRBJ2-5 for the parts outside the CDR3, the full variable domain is DVKVTQSSRYLVKRTGEKVFLECVQDMDHENMFWYRQDPGLGLRLIYFSYDVKMKEKGDIPEGYSVSREKKERFSLILESASTNQTSMYLCASSFRRQGVETQYFGPGTRLLVL.

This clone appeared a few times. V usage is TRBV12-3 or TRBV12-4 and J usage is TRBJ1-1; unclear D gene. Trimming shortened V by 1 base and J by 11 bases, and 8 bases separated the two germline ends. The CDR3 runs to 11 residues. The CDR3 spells CASSLGWAAFF. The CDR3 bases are TGTGCCAGCAGTTTAGGGTGGGCCGCTTTCTTT.

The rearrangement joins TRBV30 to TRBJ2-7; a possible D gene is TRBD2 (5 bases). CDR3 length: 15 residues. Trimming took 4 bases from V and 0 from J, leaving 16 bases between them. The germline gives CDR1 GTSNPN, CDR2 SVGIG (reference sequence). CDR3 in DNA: TGTGCCTGGACTGAGGGTATTCACGTCTCCTACGAGCAGTACTTC. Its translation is CAWTEGIHVSYEQYF.

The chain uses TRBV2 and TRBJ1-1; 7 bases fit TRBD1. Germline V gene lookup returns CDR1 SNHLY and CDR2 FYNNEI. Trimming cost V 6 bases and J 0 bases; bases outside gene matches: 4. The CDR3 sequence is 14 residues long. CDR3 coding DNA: TGTGCCAGCAGGCCGGGACAGCTGAACACTGAAGCTTTCTTT. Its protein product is CASRPGQLNTEAFF.

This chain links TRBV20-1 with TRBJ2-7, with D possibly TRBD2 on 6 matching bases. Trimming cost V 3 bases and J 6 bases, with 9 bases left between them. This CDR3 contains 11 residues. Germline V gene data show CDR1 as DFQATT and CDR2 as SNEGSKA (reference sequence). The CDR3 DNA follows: TGCAGTGCTAGGAGACTAGTCGAGCAGTACTTC. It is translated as CSARRLVEQYF.

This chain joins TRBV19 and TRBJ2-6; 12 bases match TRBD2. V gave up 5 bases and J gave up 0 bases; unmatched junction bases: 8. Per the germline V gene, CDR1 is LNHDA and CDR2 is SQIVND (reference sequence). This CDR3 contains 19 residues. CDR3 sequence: CASSPSGGAPTSGANVLTF. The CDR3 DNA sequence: TGTGCCAGTAGTCCTAGCGGGGGGGCTCCCACCTCTGGGGCCAACGTCCTGACTTTC. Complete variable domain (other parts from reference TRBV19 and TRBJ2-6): DGGITQSPKYLFRKEGQNVTLSCEQNLNHDAMYWYRQDPGQGLRLIYYSQIVNDFQKGDIAEGYSVSREKKESFPLTVTSAQKNPTAFYLCASSPSGGAPTSGANVLTFGAGSRLTVL.

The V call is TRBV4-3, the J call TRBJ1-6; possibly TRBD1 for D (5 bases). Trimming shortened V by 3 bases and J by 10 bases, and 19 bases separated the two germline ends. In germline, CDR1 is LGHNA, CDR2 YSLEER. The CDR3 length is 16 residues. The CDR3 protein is CASSHKRGRVGSPLHF. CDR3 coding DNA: TGCGCCAGCAGCCACAAAAGGGGCAGGGTTGGATCACCCCTCCACTTT.

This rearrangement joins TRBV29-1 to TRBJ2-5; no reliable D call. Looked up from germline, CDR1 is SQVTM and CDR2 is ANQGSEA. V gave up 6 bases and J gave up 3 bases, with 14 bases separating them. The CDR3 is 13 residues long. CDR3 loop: CSVEQAGKETQYF. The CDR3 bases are TGCAGCGTCGAGCAGGCAGGCAAAGAGACCCAGTACTTC. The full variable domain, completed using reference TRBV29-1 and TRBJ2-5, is SAVISQKPSRDICQRGTSLTIQCQVDSQVTMMFWYRQQPGQSLTLIATANQGSEATYESGFVIDKFPISRPNLTFSTLTVSNMSPEDSSIYLCSVEQAGKETQYFGPGTRLLVL.

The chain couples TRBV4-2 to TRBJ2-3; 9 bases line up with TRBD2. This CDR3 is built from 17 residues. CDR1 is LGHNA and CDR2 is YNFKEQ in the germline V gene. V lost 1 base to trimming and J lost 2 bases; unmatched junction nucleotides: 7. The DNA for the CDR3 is TGTGCCAGCAGCCAAGGGGATCTAGCGGGGCACACAGATACGCAGTATTTT. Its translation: CASSQGDLAGHTDTQYF.

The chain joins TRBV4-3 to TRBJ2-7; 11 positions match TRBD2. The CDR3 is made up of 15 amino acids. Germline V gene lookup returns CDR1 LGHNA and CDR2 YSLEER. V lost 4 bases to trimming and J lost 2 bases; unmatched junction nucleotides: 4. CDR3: CASSRGTSGAYEQYF. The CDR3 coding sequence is TGCGCCAGCAGCCGGGGGACTAGCGGTGCCTACGAGCAGTACTTC.

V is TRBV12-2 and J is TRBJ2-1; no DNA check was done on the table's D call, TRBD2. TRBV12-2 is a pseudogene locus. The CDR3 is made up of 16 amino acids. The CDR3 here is CASRLAPSGRGYEQFF. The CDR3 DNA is TGTGCAAGTCGCTTAGCGCCCAGCGGGAGGGGCTATGAGCAGTTCTTC.

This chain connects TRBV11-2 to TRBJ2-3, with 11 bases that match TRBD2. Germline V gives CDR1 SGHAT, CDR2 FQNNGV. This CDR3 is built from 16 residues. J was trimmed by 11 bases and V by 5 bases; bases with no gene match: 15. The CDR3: CASSPRGPTSGGVQYF. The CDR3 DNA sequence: TGTGCCAGCAGCCCCCGAGGGCCAACTAGCGGGGGTGTGCAGTATTTT.

This chain's CDR3 is CASMTSGASYEQYF. The CDR3 DNA is TGTGCCAGCATGACTAGCGGGGCATCCTACGAGCAGTACTTC. V gene TRBV28 combines with J gene TRBJ2-7, with 11 bases matching TRBD2. This CDR3 region has 14 residues. Looked up from germline, CDR1 is MDHEN and CDR2 is SYDVKM. V dropped 7 bases and J dropped 1; count of bases not matched to a gene: 3.

The CDR3: CASSSAGRGREKLFF. CDR3 nucleotide sequence: TGCGCCAGCAGCTCCGCAGGGAGGGGACGGGAAAAACTGTTTTTT. The gene calls are TRBV5-1 and TRBJ1-4; perhaps TRBD1 as D (5 bases). V lost 3 bases and J 8 bases, leaving 17 bases between the germline ends. Germline assignment: CDR1 SGHRS and CDR2 YFSETQ. The CDR3 runs 15 residues. The full variable domain, rest sourced from reference TRBV5-1 and TRBJ1-4, is KAGVTQTPRYLIKTRGQQVTLSCSPISGHRSVSWYQQTPGQGLQFLFEYFSETQRNKGNFPGRFSGRQFSNSRSEMNVSTLELGDSALYLCASSSAGRGREKLFFGSGTQLSVL.

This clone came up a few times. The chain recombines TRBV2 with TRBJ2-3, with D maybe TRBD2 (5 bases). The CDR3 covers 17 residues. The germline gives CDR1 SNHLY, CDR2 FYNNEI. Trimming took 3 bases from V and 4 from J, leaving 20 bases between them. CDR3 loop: CASSEFQSGRRSDTQYF. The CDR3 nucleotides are TGTGCCAGCAGTGAGTTTCAGAGCGGACGACGTTCAGATACGCAGTATTTT.

The CDR3 DNA reads TGTGCCAGCAGTGAATCCGGGACAGCTAATGAAAAACTGTTTTTT. It encodes CASSESGTANEKLFF. The chain couples TRBV2 to TRBJ1-4; 7 positions match TRBD1. The CDR3 is 15 residues long. Unmatched junction bases numbered 3, after V lost 2 bases and J lost 3 bases. Germline loops: CDR1 SNHLY, CDR2 FYNNEI.

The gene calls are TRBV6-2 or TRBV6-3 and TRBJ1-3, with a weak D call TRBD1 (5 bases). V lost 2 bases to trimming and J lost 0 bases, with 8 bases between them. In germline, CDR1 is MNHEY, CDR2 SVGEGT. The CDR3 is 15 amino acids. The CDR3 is CASSYRGYSGNTIYF. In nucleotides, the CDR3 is TGTGCCAGCAGTTACCGGGGGTACTCTGGAAACACCATATATTTT.

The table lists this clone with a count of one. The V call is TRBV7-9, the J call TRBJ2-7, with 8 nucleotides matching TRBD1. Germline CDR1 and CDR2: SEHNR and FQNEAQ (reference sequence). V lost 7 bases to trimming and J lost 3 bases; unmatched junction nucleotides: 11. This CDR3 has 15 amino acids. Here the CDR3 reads CASTPLDRGGYEQYF. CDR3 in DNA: TGTGCCAGCACCCCTCTAGACAGGGGAGGCTACGAGCAGTACTTC.

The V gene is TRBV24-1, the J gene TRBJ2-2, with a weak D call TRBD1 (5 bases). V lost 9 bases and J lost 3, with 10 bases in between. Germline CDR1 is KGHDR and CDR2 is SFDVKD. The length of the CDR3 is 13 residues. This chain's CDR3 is CATRQTHTGELFF. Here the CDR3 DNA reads TGTGCCACCCGACAGACCCACACCGGGGAGCTGTTTTTT.

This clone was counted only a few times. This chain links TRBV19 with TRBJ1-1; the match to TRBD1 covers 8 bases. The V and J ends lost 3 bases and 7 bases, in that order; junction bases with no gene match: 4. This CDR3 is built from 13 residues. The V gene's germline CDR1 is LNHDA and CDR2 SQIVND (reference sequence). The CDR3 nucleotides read TGTGCCAGTAGTATCCAGGGACAGGATGAAGCTTTCTTT. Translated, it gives CASSIQGQDEAFF.

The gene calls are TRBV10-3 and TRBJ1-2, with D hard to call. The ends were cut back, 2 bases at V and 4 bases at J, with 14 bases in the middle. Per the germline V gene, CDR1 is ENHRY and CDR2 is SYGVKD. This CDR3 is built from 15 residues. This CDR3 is CAISELPRLIYGYTF. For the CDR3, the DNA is TGTGCCATCAGTGAGCTCCCCAGGCTTATCTATGGCTACACCTTC.

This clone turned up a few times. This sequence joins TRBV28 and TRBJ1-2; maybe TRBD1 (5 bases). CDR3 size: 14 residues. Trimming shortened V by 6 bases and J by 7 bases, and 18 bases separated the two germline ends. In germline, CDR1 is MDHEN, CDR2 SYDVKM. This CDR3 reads CASRLRGANSGYTF. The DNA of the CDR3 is TGTGCCAGCAGGCTTCGTGGGGCGAATAGTGGCTACACCTTC.

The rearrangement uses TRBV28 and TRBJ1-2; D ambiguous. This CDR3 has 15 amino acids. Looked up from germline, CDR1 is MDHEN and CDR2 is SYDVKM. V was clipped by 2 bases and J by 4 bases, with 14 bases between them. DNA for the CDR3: TGTGCCAGCAGTTTAGGGCTTTTTGAGTTCTATGGCTACACCTTC. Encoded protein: CASSLGLFEFYGYTF.

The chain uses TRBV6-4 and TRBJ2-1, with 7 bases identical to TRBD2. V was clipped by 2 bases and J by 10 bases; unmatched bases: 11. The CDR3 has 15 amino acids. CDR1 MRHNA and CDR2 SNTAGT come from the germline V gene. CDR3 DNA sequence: TGTGCCAGCAGTGACGATCTAGCGGAGCCTAACGAGCAGTTCTTC. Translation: CASSDDLAEPNEQFF.

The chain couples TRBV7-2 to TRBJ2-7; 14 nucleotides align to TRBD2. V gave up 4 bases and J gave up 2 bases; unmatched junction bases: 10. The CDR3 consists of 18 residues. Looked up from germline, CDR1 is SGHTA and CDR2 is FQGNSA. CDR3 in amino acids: CASSWTSGGPRFPYEQYF. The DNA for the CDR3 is TGTGCCAGCAGCTGGACTAGCGGGGGGCCTAGATTTCCCTACGAGCAGTACTTC.

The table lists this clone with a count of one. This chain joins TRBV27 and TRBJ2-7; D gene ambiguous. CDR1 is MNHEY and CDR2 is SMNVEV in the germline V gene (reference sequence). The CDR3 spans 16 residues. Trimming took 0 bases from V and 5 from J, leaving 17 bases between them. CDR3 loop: CASSLSIAASLNEQYF. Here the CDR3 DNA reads TGTGCCAGCAGTTTATCGATTGCAGCTAGTTTAAACGAGCAGTACTTC.